Presented here are 6 T cell receptor beta chains from one specimen sequenced in a study of yellow fever vaccine responses in identical twins. One entry per CDR3 protein, called by TCRdb with MiXCR from the RT-PCR reads. This table has roughly 3,200 distinct CDR3 sequences, about 79% appearing once. The sample here was T cells from blood (PBMCs), unsorted or a sorted subset (not recorded which), taken before or after yellow fever vaccination (not recorded which). The source of these receptors is a woman aged 18 to 35 who received the yellow fever vaccine.

The chain combines TRBV2 with TRBJ1-4, with 9 bases matching TRBD1. The CDR3 is made up of 15 amino acids. In germline, CDR1 is SNHLY, CDR2 FYNNEI. V gave up 3 bases and J gave up 8 bases; unmatched junction bases: 7. The CDR3 protein is CASSDPGTGNEKLFF. The CDR3 DNA sequence: TGTGCCAGCAGTGACCCCGGGACAGGGAACGAAAAACTGTTTTTT. Together with reference TRBV2 and TRBJ1-4, the CDR3 gives the full variable domain: EPEVTQTPSHQVTQMGQEVILRCVPISNHLYFYWYRQILGQKVEFLVSFYNNEISEKSEIFDDQFSVERPDGSNFTLKIRSTKLEDSAMYFCASSDPGTGNEKLFFGSGTQLSVL.

The chain couples TRBV28 to TRBJ2-2, with 8 positions matching TRBD1. The CDR3 has 16 amino acids. Germline lookup yields CDR1 MDHEN and CDR2 SYDVKM. Losses at the gene ends were 6 bases for V and 0 bases for J; bases not matched to a gene: 6. This chain's CDR3 is CASSPRDRTNTGELFF. DNA for the CDR3: TGTGCCAGCAGCCCTCGGGACAGGACGAACACCGGGGAGCTGTTTTTT.

The gene calls are TRBV7-1 and TRBJ2-1; D is unclear. TRBV7-1 is labeled an ORF, and its function is uncertain. Trimming removed 3 bases at V and 9 bases at J, with 6 bases between. The CDR3 has 11 residues. CDR3 sequence (DNA): TGTGCCAGCAGCTCCCCCCGTGAGCAGTTCTTC. This sequence encodes CASSSPREQFF.

The V call is TRBV18, the J call TRBJ2-1; TRBD1 matches 10 bases. Germline V gene lookup returns CDR1 KGHSH and CDR2 LQKENI. Germline trimming cut 7 bases from V and 7 bases from J; bases unmatched to any gene: 4. The CDR3 loop spans 13 amino acids. CDR3 amino acids: CASYGQGGNEQFF. The CDR3 DNA reads as TGTGCCAGCTACGGACAGGGGGGTAATGAGCAGTTCTTC.

To note about this clonotype: At one boundary the junction diverges from the germline segment, which might be a read error. The chain uses TRBV10-3 and TRBJ1-2; D gene unclear. The CDR3 is 15 residues long. CDR1 is ENHRY, CDR2 SYGVKD, per germline. The CDR3, as DNA: TGTGCCATCAGTGAGTCAGTAAATTTAAACTCTGGCTACACCTTC. It specifies CAISESVNLNSGYTF.

This clonotype was seen only a few times. V usage is TRBV7-3 and J usage is TRBJ1-5; D gene uncertain. Trimming took 1 base from V and 0 from J, leaving 4 bases between them. The CDR3 length is 14 residues. Per the germline V gene, CDR1 is SGHTA and CDR2 is FQGTGA. The CDR3 spells CASSLSHSNQPQHF. The CDR3 DNA follows: TGTGCCAGCAGCTTAAGTCATAGCAATCAGCCCCAGCATTTT.